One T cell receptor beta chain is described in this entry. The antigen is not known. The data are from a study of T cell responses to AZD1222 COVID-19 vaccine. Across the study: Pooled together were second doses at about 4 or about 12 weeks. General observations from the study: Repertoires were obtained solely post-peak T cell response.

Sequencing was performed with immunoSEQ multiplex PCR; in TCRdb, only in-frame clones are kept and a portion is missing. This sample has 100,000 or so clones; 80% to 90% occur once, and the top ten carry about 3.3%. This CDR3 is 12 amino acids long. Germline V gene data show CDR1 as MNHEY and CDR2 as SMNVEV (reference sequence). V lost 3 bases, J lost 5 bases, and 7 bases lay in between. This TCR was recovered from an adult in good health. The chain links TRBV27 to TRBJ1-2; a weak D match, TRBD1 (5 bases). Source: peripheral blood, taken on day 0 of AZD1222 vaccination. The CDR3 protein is CASSFDRYGYTF. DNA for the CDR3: TGTGCCAGCAGTTTCGACAGATATGGCTACACCTTC.